The clone carrying this T cell receptor (beta chain) was seen ten or more times. TCR beta CDR3 regions were amplified from RNA. First-round RT-PCR targeting the TCR CDR3 was performed with the HTBI primer set. TCRdb processed the multiplex PCR reads anew with MiXCR; each CDR3 protein has one entry. Seen here are 400,000 to 550,000 distinct CDR3 sequences, around a quarter observed once, and the top ten hold about 11%. The data stem from a study of T cells in Graves' hyperthyroidism and ophthalmopathy. The CDR3 runs to 16 residues. CDR1 and CDR2 (germline): MGHRA, YSYEKL. The V and J ends lost 1 base and 4 bases respectively, with 13 bases between them.

The chain links TRBV4-1 to TRBJ2-2; no definite D call. The sample was blood. This TCR came from a woman aged 30 to 39 with Graves' ophthalmopathy. CDR3 residues: CASSQVRDLTTGELFF. The CDR3 region has the DNA TGCGCCAGCAGCCAAGTTCGCGACCTTACCACCGGGGAGCTGTTTTTT.